This TCR beta chain was recorded in a study of patients and donors after allogeneic stem cell transplantation. This clonotype came up many times. The germline V and J ends were trimmed by 1 base and 3 bases, with 12 bases remaining between them. This CDR3 is built from 15 residues. A single record per CDR3 protein comes from TCRdb applying MiXCR to the RT-PCR reads. The sample lists 160,000 or so distinct CDR3 sequences; about 24% were seen once. The rearrangement uses TRBV12-3 or TRBV12-4 and TRBJ1-2; D is uncertain. The TCR comes from a human donor who was either an allogeneic HSCT recipient or a stem cell or donor lymphocyte infusion donor (not recorded which). It is not recorded whose cells these are; they may come from a transplant donor. The sequencing input was blood, either unsorted or a sorted T cell fraction (not recorded which). The CDR3 DNA follows: TGTGCCAGCAGTTTAGTCAGTTATGGGTACTATGGCTACACCTTC. Protein: CASSLVSYGYYGYTF.